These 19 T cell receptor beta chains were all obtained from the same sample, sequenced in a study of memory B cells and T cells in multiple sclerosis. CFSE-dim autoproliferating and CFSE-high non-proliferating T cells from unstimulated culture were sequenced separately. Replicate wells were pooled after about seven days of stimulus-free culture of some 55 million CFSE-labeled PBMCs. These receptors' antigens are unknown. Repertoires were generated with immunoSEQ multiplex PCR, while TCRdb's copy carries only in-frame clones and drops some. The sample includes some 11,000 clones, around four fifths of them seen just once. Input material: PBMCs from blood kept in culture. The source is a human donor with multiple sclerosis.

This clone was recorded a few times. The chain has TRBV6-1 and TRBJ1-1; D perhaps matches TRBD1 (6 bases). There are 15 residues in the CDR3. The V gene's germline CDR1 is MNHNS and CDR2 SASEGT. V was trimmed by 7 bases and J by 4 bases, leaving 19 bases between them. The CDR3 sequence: CASTPWAGVFTEAFF. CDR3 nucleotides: TGTGCCAGCACCCCCTGGGCAGGGGTATTCACTGAAGCTTTCTTT.

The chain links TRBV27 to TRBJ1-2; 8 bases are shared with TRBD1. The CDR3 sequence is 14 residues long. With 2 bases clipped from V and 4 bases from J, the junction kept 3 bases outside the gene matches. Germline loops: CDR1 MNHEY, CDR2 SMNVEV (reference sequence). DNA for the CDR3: TGTGCCAGCAGTTTAGCAGGGGGCGGCTATGGCTACACCTTC. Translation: CASSLAGGGYGYTF.

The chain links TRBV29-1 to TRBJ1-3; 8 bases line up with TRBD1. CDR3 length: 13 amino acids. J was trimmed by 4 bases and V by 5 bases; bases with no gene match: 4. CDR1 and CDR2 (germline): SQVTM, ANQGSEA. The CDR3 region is CSVTQGAGNTIYF. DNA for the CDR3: TGCAGCGTTACTCAGGGGGCCGGAAACACCATATATTTT.

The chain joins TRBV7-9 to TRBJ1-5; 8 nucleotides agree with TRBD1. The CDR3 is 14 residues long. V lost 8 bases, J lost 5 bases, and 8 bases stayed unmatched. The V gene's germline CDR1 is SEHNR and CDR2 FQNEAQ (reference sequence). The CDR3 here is CASVWDRTDQPQHF. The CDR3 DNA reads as TGTGCCAGCGTATGGGACAGGACAGATCAGCCCCAGCATTTT.

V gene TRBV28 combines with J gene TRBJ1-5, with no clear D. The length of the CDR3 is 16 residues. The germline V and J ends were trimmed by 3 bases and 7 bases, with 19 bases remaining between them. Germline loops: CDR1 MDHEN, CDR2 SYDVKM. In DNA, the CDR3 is TGTGCCAGCAGTTTCCCCACGAGGGTACGCAGGCAGCCCCAGCATTTT. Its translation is CASSFPTRVRRQPQHF.

CDR3 sequence reads: CASSPLAGGPRETQYF. For the CDR3, the DNA is TGTGCCAGCAGCCCACTAGCGGGAGGGCCTAGGGAGACCCAGTACTTC. The chain employs TRBV5-4 and TRBJ2-5, with 13 positions matching TRBD2. The V gene end was trimmed by 4 bases and the J gene end by 5 bases; junction bases not matched to a gene: 8. The CDR3 contains 16 residues. The V gene's germline CDR1 is SGHNT and CDR2 YYREEE (reference sequence).

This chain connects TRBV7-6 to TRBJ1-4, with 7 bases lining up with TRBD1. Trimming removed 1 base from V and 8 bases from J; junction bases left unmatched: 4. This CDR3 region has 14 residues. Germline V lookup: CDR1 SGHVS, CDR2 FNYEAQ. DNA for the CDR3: TGTGCCAGCAGCTTAGTAACAGGGGTAGAAAAACTGTTTTTT. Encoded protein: CASSLVTGVEKLFF.

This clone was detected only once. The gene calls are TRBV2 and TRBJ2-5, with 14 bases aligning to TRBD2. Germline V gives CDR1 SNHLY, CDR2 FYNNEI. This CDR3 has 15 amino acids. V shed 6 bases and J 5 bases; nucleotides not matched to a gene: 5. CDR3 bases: TGTGCCAGCAGACCGGGACTAGCGGGGGTGGAGACCCAGTACTTC. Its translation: CASRPGLAGVETQYF.

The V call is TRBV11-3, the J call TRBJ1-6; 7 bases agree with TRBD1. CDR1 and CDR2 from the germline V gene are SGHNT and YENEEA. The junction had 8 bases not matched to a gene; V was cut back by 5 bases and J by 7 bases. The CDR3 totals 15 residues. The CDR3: CASSQGQGDNSPLHF. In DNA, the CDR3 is TGTGCCAGCAGCCAAGGGCAGGGGGACAATTCACCCCTCCACTTT. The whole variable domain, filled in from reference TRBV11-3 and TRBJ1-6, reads EAGVVQSPRYKIIEKKQPVAFWCNPISGHNTLYWYLQNLGQGPELLIRYENEEAVDDSQLPKDRFSAERLKGVDSTLKIQPAELGDSAVYLCASSQGQGDNSPLHFGNGTRLTVT.

The CDR3 region is CASSLDSNTGELFF. The CDR3 nucleotides are TGTGCCAGCAGCTTGGACAGTAACACCGGGGAGCTGTTTTTT. The rearrangement uses TRBV5-4 and TRBJ2-2; D is unresolved. Per germline, CDR1 SGHNT and CDR2 YYREEE (reference sequence). The CDR3 covers 14 residues. Trimming removed 0 bases at V and 2 bases at J, with 5 bases between.

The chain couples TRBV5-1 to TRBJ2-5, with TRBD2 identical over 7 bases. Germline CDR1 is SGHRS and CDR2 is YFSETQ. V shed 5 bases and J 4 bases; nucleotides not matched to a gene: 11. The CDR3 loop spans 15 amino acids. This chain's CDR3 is CASRAVTGEGETQYF. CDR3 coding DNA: TGCGCCAGCAGAGCCGTGACGGGGGAGGGAGAGACCCAGTACTTC.

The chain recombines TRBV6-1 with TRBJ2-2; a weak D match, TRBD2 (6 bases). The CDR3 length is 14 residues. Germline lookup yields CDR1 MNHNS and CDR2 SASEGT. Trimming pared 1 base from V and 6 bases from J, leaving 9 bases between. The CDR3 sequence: CASSEVASAGELFF. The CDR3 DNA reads TGTGCCAGCAGTGAAGTTGCTAGCGCCGGGGAGCTGTTTTTT.

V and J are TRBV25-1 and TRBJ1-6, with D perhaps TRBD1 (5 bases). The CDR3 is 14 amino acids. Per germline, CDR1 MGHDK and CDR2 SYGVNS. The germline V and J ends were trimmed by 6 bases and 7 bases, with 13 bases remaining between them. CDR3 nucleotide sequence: TGTGCCAGCAGGACAAGGGGCCCAAATTCACCCCTCCACTTT. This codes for CASRTRGPNSPLHF.

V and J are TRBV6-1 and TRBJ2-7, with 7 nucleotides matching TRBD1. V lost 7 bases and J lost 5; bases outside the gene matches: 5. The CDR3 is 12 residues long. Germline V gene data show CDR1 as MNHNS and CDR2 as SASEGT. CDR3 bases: TGTGCCAGCATAGGACAGGTCCACGAGCAGTACTTC. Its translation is CASIGQVHEQYF.

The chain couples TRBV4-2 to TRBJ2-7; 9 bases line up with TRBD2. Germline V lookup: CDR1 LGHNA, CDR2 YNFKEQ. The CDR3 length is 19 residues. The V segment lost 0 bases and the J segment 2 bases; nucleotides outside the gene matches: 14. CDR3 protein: CASSQDRMPGLARTYEQYF. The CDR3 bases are TGTGCCAGCAGCCAAGATCGGATGCCGGGACTAGCTAGAACCTACGAGCAGTACTTC.

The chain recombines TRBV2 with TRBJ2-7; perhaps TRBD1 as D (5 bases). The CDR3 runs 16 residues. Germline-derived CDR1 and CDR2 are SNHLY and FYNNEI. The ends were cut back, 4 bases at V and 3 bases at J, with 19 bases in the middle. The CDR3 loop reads CASSGVGQTWSYEQYF. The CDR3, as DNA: TGTGCCAGCAGTGGAGTGGGGCAGACCTGGAGCTACGAGCAGTACTTC.

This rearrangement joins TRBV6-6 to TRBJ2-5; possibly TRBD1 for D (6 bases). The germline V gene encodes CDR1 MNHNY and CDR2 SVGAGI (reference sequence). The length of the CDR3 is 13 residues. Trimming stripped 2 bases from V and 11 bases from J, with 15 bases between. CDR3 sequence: CASSYATGGEQYF. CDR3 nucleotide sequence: TGTGCCAGCAGTTACGCGACAGGTGGGGAGCAGTACTTC.

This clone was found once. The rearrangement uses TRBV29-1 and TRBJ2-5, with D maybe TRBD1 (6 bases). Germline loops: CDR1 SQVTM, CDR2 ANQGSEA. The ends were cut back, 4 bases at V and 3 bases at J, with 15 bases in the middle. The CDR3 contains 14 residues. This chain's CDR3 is CSVGTQGGKETQYF. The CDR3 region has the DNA TGCAGCGTTGGGACACAGGGTGGAAAAGAGACCCAGTACTTC. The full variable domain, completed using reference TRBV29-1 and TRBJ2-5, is SAVISQKPSRDICQRGTSLTIQCQVDSQVTMMFWYRQQPGQSLTLIATANQGSEATYESGFVIDKFPISRPNLTFSTLTVSNMSPEDSSIYLCSVGTQGGKETQYFGPGTRLLVL.

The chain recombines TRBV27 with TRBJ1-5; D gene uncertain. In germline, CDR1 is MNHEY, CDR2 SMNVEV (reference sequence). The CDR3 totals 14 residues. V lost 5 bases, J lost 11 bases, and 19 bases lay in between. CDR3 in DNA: TGTGCCAGCAGTCCCTGGACCGGGAGTTCGTCCCAGCATTTT. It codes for CASSPWTGSSSQHF.